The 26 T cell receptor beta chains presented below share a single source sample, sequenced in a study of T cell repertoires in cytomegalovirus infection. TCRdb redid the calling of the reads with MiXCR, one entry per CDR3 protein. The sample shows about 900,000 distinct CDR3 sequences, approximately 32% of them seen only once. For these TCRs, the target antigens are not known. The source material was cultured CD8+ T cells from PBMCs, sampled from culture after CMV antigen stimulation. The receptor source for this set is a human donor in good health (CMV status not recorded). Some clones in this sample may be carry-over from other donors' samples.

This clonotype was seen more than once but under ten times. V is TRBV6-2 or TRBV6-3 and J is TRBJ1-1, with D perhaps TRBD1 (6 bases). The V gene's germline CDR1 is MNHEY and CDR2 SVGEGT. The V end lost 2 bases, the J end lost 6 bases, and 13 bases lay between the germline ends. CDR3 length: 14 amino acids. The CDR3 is CASSYGQGSPEAFF. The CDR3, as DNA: TGTGCCAGCAGTTACGGGCAGGGGTCCCCTGAAGCTTTCTTT.

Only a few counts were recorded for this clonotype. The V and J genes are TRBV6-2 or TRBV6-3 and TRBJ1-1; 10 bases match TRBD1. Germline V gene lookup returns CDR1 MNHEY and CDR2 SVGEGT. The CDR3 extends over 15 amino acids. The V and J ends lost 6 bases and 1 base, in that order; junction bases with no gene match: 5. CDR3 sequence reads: CASRPGQGRNTEAFF. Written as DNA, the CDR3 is TGTGCCAGCAGACCGGGACAGGGGCGGAACACTGAAGCTTTCTTT.

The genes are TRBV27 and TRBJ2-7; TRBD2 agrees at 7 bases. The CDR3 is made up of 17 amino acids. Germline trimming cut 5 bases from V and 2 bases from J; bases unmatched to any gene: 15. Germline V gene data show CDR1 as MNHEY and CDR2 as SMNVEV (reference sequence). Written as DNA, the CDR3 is TGTGCCAGCAGTCCCTCTGGGGGGGATTTCATGGCCTACGAGCAGTACTTC. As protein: CASSPSGGDFMAYEQYF.

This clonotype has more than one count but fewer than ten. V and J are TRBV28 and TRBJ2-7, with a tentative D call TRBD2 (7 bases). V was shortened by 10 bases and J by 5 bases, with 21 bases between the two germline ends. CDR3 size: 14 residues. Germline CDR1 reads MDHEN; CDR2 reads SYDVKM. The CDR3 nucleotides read TGTGCCACCAGCCGGCACGGGGGGCCGGACGAGCAGTACGTC. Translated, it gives CATSRHGGPDEQYV.

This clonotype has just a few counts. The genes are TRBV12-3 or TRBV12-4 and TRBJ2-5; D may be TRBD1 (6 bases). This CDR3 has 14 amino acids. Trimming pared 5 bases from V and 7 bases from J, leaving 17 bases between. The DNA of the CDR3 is TGTGCCAGCAGTCCCACAGGGCCCTCAGGGACCCAGTACTTC. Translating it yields CASSPTGPSGTQYF.

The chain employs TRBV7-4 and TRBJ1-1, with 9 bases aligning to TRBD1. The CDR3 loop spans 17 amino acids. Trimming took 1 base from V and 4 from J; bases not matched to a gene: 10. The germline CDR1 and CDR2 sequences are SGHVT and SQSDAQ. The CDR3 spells CASSLGTGVIMSTEAFF. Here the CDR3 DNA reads TGTGCCAGCAGCTTAGGGACAGGGGTTATCATGAGCACTGAAGCTTTCTTT. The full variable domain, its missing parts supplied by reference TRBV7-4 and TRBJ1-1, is GAGVSQSPRYKVAKRGRDVALRCDSISGHVTLYWYRQTLGQGSEVLTYSQSDAQRDKSGRPSGRFSAERPERSVSTLKIQRTEQGDSAVYLCASSLGTGVIMSTEAFFGQGTRLTVV.

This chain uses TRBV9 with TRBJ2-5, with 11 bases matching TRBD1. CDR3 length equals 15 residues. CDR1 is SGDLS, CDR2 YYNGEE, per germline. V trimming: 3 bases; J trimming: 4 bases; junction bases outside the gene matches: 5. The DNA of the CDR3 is TGTGCCAGCAGCGGACCGGGACAGGGGGGAGAGACCCAGTACTTC. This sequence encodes CASSGPGQGGETQYF. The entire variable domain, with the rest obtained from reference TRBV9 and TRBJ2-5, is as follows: DSGVTQTPKHLITATGQRVTLRCSPRSGDLSVYWYQQSLDQGLQFLIQYYNGEERAKGNILERFSAQQFPDLHSELNLSSLELGDSALYFCASSGPGQGGETQYFGPGTRLLVL.

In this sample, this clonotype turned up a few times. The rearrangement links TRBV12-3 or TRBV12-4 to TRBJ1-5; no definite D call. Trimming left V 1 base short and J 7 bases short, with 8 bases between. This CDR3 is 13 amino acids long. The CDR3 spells CASSLGLGQPQHF. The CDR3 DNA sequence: TGTGCCAGCAGTTTAGGGTTGGGGCAGCCCCAGCATTTT.

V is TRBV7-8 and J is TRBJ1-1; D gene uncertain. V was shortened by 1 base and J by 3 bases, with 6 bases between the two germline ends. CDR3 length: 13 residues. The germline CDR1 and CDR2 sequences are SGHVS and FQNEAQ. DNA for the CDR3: TGTGCCAGCAGCTTAGGACTGCACACTGAAGCTTTCTTT. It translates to CASSLGLHTEAFF. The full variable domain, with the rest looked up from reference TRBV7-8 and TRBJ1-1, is GAGVSQSPRYKVAKRGQDVALRCDPISGHVSLFWYQQALGQGPEFLTYFQNEAQLDKSGLPSDRFFAERPEGSVSTLKIQRTQQEDSAVYLCASSLGLHTEAFFGQGTRLTVV.

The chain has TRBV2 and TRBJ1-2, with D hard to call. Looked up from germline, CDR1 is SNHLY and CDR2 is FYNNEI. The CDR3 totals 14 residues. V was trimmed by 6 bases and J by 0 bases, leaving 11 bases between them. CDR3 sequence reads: CASRGGQSNYGYTF. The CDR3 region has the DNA TGTGCCAGCAGAGGAGGTCAGTCTAACTATGGCTACACCTTC.

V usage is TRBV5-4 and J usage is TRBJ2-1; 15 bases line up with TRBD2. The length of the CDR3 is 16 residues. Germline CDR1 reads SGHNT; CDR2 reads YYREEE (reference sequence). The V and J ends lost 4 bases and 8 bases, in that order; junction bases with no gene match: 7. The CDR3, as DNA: TGTGCCAGCAGCCCCGGACTAGCGGGGGGGTGGTATGAGCAGTTCTTC. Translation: CASSPGLAGGWYEQFF.

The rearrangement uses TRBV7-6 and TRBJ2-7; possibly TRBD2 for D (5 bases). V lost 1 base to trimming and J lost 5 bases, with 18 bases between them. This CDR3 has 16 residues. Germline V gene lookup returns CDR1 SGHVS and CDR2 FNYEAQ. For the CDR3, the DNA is TGTGCCAGCAGCTTAGACGAGGGTCCCACAAGGCACGAGCAGTACTTC. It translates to CASSLDEGPTRHEQYF.

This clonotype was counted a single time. CDR3 region: CASSLGDIPNQPQHF. The CDR3, as DNA: TGCGCCAGCAGCTTGGGAGACATTCCCAATCAGCCCCAGCATTTT. V is TRBV5-1 and J is TRBJ1-5; unclear D gene. The CDR3 contains 15 residues. Germline CDR1 SGHRS, CDR2 YFSETQ. Trimming cost V 0 bases and J 3 bases, with 10 bases left between them.

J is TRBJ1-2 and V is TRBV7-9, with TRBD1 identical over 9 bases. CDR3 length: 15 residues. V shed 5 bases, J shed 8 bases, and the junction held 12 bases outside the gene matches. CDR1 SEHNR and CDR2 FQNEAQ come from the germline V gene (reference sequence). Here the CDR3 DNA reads TGTGCCAGCAGCCCAGAAGGGACAGGGATTCTCGGCTACACCTTC. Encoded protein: CASSPEGTGILGYTF. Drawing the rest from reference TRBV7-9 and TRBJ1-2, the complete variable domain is DTGVSQNPRHKITKRGQNVTFRCDPISEHNRLYWYRQTLGQGPEFLTYFQNEAQLEKSRLLSDRFSAERPKGSFSTLEIQRTEQGDSAMYLCASSPEGTGILGYTFGSGTRLTVV.

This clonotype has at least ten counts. CDR3 DNA: TGTGCCAGCAGCTTATATATCGAAACCCCTTCTGAAGCTTTCTTT. The encoded protein is CASSLYIETPSEAFF. The J gene is TRBJ1-1, the V gene TRBV7-2; the D is unclear. The CDR3 has 15 amino acids. Deletions cut 2 bases from V and 6 bases from J, with 16 bases between. In germline, CDR1 is SGHTA, CDR2 FQGNSA.

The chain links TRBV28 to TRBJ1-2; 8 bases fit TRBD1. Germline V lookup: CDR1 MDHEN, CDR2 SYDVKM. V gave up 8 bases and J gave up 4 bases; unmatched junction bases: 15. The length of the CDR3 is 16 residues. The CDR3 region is CASGTYRGARAYGYTF. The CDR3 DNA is TGTGCCAGCGGCACATACAGGGGGGCGCGGGCCTATGGCTACACCTTC.

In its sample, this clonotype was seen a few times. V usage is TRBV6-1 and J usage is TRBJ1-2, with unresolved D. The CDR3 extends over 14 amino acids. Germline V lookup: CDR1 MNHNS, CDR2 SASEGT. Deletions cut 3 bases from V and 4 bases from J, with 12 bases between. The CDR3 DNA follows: TGTGCCAGCAGTGATTTAGGTTTTGGCTATGGCTACACCTTC. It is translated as CASSDLGFGYGYTF.

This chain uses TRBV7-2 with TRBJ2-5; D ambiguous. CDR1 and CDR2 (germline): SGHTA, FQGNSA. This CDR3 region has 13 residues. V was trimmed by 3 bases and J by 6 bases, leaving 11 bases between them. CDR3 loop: CASSFKDWKTQYF. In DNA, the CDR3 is TGTGCCAGCAGCTTCAAGGATTGGAAGACCCAGTACTTC.

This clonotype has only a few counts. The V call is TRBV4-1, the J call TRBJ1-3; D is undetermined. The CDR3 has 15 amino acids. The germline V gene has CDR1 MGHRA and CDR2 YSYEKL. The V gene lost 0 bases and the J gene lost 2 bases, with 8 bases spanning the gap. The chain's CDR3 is CASSQDEGTGNTIYF. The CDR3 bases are TGCGCCAGCAGCCAAGATGAAGGAACTGGAAACACCATATATTTT.

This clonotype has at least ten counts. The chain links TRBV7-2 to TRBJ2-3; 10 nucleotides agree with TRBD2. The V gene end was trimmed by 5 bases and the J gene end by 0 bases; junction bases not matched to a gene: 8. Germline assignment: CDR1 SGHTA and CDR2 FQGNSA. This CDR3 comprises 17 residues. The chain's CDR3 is CASSPLAGVSSTDTQYF. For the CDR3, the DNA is TGTGCCAGCAGCCCCCTAGCGGGGGTATCGAGCACAGATACGCAGTATTTT.

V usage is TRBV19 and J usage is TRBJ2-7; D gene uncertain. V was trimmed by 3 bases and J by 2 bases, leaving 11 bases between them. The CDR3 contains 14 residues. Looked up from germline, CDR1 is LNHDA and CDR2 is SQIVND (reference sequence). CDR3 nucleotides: TGTGCCAGTAGTATTTTTGGCAGAACCTACGAGCAGTACTTC. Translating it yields CASSIFGRTYEQYF.

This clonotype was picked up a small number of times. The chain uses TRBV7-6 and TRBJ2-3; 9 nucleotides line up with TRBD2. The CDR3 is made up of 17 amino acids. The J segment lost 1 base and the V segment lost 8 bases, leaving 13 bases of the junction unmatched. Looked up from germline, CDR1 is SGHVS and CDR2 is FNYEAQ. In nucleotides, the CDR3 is TGTGCCAGCGGTAACTGGGACTCTAGCGGGGGCACAGATACGCAGTATTTT. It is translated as CASGNWDSSGGTDTQYF. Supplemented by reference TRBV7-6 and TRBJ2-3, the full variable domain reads GAGVSQSPRYKVTKRGQDVALRCDPISGHVSLYWYRQALGQGPEFLTYFNYEAQQDKSGLPNDRFSAERPEGSISTLTIQRTEQRDSAMYRCASGNWDSSGGTDTQYFGPGTRLTVL.

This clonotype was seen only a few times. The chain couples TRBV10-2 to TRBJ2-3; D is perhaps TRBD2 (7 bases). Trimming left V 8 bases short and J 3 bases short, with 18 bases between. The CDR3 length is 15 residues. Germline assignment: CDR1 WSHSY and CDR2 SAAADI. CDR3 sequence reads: CASVLGGGLTDTQYF. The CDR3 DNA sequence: TGCGCCAGCGTTTTAGGGGGGGGATTGACAGATACGCAGTATTTT.

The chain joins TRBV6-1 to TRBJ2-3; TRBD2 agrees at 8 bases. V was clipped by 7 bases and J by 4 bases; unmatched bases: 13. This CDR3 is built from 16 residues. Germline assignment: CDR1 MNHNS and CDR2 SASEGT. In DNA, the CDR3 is TGTGCCAGCACCCTAACGACGGGGGGGCCCCCAGATACGCAGTATTTT. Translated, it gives CASTLTTGGPPDTQYF.

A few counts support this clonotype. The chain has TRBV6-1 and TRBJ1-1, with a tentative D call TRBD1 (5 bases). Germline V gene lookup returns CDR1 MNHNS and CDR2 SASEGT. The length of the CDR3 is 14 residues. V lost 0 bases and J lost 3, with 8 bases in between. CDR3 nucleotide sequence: TGTGCCAGCAGTGAAGCTACGGGGGACACTGAAGCTTTCTTT. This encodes CASSEATGDTEAFF.

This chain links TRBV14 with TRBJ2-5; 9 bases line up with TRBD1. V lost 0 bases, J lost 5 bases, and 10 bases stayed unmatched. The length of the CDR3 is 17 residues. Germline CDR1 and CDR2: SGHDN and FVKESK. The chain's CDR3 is CASSQDVGQGFFETQYF. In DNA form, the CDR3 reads TGTGCCAGCAGCCAAGACGTCGGACAGGGGTTTTTCGAGACCCAGTACTTC.